The 28 T cell receptor beta chains given below trace back to one sample, sequenced in a study of cytomegalovirus exposure and HLA in healthy donors. The PCR employed 60 Vbeta primers together with 13 Jbeta primers. The repertoire was sequenced with immunoSEQ multiplex PCR; TCRdb's copy has only in-frame clones and lacks some. Found here are 150,000 to 200,000 clones, roughly 85% of them singletons; the top ten hold around 0.97%. Sequenced input: PBMCs. Receptors originate from a woman between 50 and 59 years old in good health and CMV-seropositive.

The gene calls are TRBV28 and TRBJ1-4, with D possibly matching TRBD1 (6 bases). Germline V CDR1 and CDR2: MDHEN, SYDVKM. With 5 bases removed from V and 7 bases from J, the gap between germline ends came to 20 bases. The CDR3 totals 16 residues. CDR3 loop: CASSPEQGRRGEKLFF. DNA of the CDR3: TGTGCCAGCAGTCCTGAACAAGGGCGCAGGGGTGAAAAACTGTTTTTT.

The rearrangement joins TRBV5-6 to TRBJ1-2, with 7 bases aligning to TRBD1. Germline CDR1 and CDR2: SGHDT and YYEEEE. V gave up 2 bases and J gave up 3 bases; unmatched junction bases: 4. The CDR3 has 14 amino acids. The CDR3 DNA reads as TGTGCCAGCAGCTTAGGACAGGCCCACTATGGCTACACCTTC. This sequence encodes CASSLGQAHYGYTF.

This clone was observed a few times. This chain joins TRBV18 and TRBJ2-5; 7 bases are a match to TRBD1. This CDR3 region has 14 residues. Trimming removed 2 bases from V and 3 bases from J; junction bases left unmatched: 3. Germline lookup yields CDR1 KGHSH and CDR2 LQKENI. In DNA, the CDR3 is TGTGCCAGCTCACCAGGGACAGAGGAAGAGACCCAGTACTTC. Translating gives CASSPGTEEETQYF.

V usage is TRBV19 and J usage is TRBJ2-1; 13 positions agree with TRBD2. This CDR3 contains 14 residues. Trimming removed 4 bases from V and 10 bases from J; junction bases left unmatched: 4. CDR1 is LNHDA and CDR2 is SQIVND in the germline V gene (reference sequence). CDR3 bases: TGTGCCAGTAGTACGACTAGCGGGAGGCCGGAGCAGTTCTTC. It encodes CASSTTSGRPEQFF.

V gene TRBV15 combines with J gene TRBJ1-1; D ambiguous. Trimming removed 6 bases from V and 2 bases from J, with 4 bases in between. Germline V gene data show CDR1 as LNHNV and CDR2 as YYDKDF (reference sequence). The CDR3 is 11 amino acids. In DNA form, the CDR3 reads TGTGCCACCAGGTCTAACACTGAAGCTTTCTTT. This codes for CATRSNTEAFF.

This clone was seen more than once but under ten times. The CDR3 is CASILWRSITSYEQYF. The CDR3 DNA is TGTGCCAGCATTCTGTGGAGGAGCATTACATCCTACGAGCAGTACTTC. This sequence joins TRBV2 and TRBJ2-7, with D tentatively TRBD2 (5 bases). The germline V and J ends were trimmed by 7 bases and 1 base, with 20 bases remaining between them. There are 16 residues in the CDR3. Per the germline V gene, CDR1 is SNHLY and CDR2 is FYNNEI.

The chain recombines TRBV21-1 with TRBJ1-2. TRBV21-1 constitutes a pseudogene. This CDR3 is 14 amino acids long. The chain's CDR3 is CASSKQRGAGGYTF. The DNA for the CDR3 is TGTGCCAGCAGCAAACAGCGGGGGGCCGGTGGCTACACCTTC.

The chain uses TRBV15 and TRBJ2-1, with 7 bases that match TRBD1. Germline V gives CDR1 LNHNV, CDR2 YYDKDF (reference sequence). CDR3 size: 12 residues. The ends lost 5 bases at V and 13 bases at J; junction bases unmatched: 8. The CDR3 reads CATSVPGQLQFF. CDR3 bases: TGTGCCACCAGCGTTCCGGGACAGCTTCAGTTCTTC. Full variable domain (outside the CDR3, taken from reference TRBV15 and TRBJ2-1): DAMVIQNPRYQVTQFGKPVTLSCSQTLNHNVMYWYQQKSSQAPKLLFHYYDKDFNNEADTPDNFQSRRPNTSFCFLDIRSPGLGDTAMYLCATSVPGQLQFFGPGTRLTVL.

The V gene is TRBV2, the J gene TRBJ1-2, with TRBD1 matching 12 bases. The CDR3 consists of 14 residues. Germline V gene data show CDR1 as SNHLY and CDR2 as FYNNEI. After removal of 4 bases from V and 7 bases from J, the junction contained 4 bases not matched to a gene. The CDR3 region is CASSGGQGASGYTF. The CDR3 coding sequence is TGTGCCAGCAGTGGGGGACAGGGGGCATCTGGCTACACCTTC.

This clone was detected only once. J is TRBJ2-1 and V is TRBV10-3, with 7 bases lining up with TRBD2. CDR1 ENHRY and CDR2 SYGVKD come from the germline V gene. This CDR3 comprises 12 residues. The V and J ends lost 10 bases and 3 bases, in that order; junction bases with no gene match: 3. The CDR3: CATQRDYNEQFF. DNA of the CDR3: TGTGCCACCCAGCGGGACTACAATGAGCAGTTCTTC.

The chain joins TRBV7-2 to TRBJ1-5; D may be TRBD1 (5 bases). Germline V lookup: CDR1 SGHTA, CDR2 FQGNSA. The CDR3 consists of 15 residues. Deletions cut 7 bases from V and 7 bases from J, with 20 bases between. The CDR3 nucleotides read TGTGCCAGCAAGATTGGCAGGGCTCCTGGACAGCCCCAGCATTTT. It translates to CASKIGRAPGQPQHF.

The rearrangement uses TRBV7-2 and TRBJ2-5; D unresolved. This CDR3 region has 14 residues. Germline V lookup: CDR1 SGHTA, CDR2 FQGNSA. V lost 6 bases and J lost 2, with 13 bases in between. CDR3 bases: TGTGCCAGCAGTGCCCCTACGATTCAAGAGACCCAGTACTTC. It yields the protein CASSAPTIQETQYF.

The chain employs TRBV2 and TRBJ2-5, with 10 nucleotides matching TRBD2. CDR3 size: 14 residues. Germline V gene sequence: CDR1 SNHLY, CDR2 FYNNEI. V shed 4 bases and J 4 bases; nucleotides not matched to a gene: 3. This CDR3 reads CASSAGTSVETQYF. The CDR3 DNA reads TGTGCCAGCAGTGCCGGGACTAGCGTAGAGACCCAGTACTTC.

The rearrangement links TRBV20-1 to TRBJ2-3; TRBD2 agrees at 8 bases. Germline lookup yields CDR1 DFQATT and CDR2 SNEGSKA (reference sequence). This CDR3 spans 11 amino acids. Losses at the gene ends were 6 bases for V and 15 bases for J; bases not matched to a gene: 11. CDR3 in DNA: TGCAGTGCCGCCGGGAGGGACCCGCCTTATTTT. Protein: CSAAGRDPPYF.

This chain uses TRBV29-1 with TRBJ2-7, with 8 bases matching TRBD2. Trimming removed 4 bases from V and 5 bases from J; junction bases left unmatched: 13. The CDR3 is made up of 15 amino acids. The germline V gene encodes CDR1 SQVTM and CDR2 ANQGSEA. The CDR3 sequence is CSVVLPGGPVHEQYF. The DNA of the CDR3 is TGCAGCGTTGTTCTCCCGGGAGGGCCCGTCCACGAGCAGTACTTC.

The CDR3 DNA reads as TGTGCCTCTTCCGGGACAGGGTCGACAGATACGCAGTATTTT. It specifies CASSGTGSTDTQYF. The V gene is TRBV30, the J gene TRBJ2-3, with 9 bases matching TRBD1. V gave up 7 bases and J gave up 3 bases; unmatched junction bases: 8. The CDR3 spans 14 residues. In germline, CDR1 is GTSNPN, CDR2 SVGIG (reference sequence).

The chain combines TRBV27 with TRBJ2-7; D is perhaps TRBD2 (6 bases). Looked up from germline, CDR1 is MNHEY and CDR2 is SMNVEV (reference sequence). Trimming left V 4 bases short and J 2 bases short, with 9 bases between. The CDR3 loop spans 13 amino acids. The CDR3 reads CASSSGLTYEQYF. The CDR3 DNA reads as TGTGCCAGCAGTTCGGGACTTACCTACGAGCAGTACTTC.

The chain couples TRBV7-8 to TRBJ1-2; the D gene is possibly TRBD1 (6 bases). The V and J ends lost 6 bases and 4 bases respectively, with 15 bases between them. Germline V gives CDR1 SGHVS, CDR2 FQNEAQ. The CDR3 covers 14 residues. The CDR3 is CASSHQTGTYGYTF. The CDR3 DNA sequence: TGTGCCAGCAGTCACCAGACAGGAACCTATGGCTACACCTTC.

The chain couples TRBV7-9 to TRBJ1-2; a weak D match, TRBD1 (6 bases). The germline V and J ends were trimmed by 1 base and 9 bases, with 12 bases remaining between them. This CDR3 is built from 13 residues. Germline CDR1 SEHNR, CDR2 FQNEAQ (reference sequence). In DNA, the CDR3 is TGTGCCAGCAGCTTAGGGCGGACAGAAAGCTACACCTTC. Encoded protein: CASSLGRTESYTF.

The rearrangement joins TRBV5-6 to TRBJ2-5; 10 bases are a match to TRBD1. The J call may not be correct, given that the DNA end is closer to TRBJ2-7. This CDR3 spans 14 amino acids. Germline V gene data show CDR1 as SGHDT and CDR2 as YYEEEE. CDR3 in amino acids: CASSWDRGWDEQYF. CDR3 sequence (DNA): TGTGCCAGCAGCTGGGACAGGGGTTGGGACGAGCAGTACTTC.

The rearrangement uses TRBV9 and TRBJ1-1; D is perhaps TRBD1 (6 bases). The V gene lost 0 bases and the J gene lost 4 bases, with 16 bases spanning the gap. Germline loops: CDR1 SGDLS, CDR2 YYNGEE. This CDR3 contains 16 residues. CDR3 sequence (DNA): TGTGCCAGCAGCGTAGCCCTACAGGGAGCTGGCACTGAAGCTTTCTTT. Residues: CASSVALQGAGTEAFF. The full variable domain, its missing parts supplied by reference TRBV9 and TRBJ1-1, is DSGVTQTPKHLITATGQRVTLRCSPRSGDLSVYWYQQSLDQGLQFLIQYYNGEERAKGNILERFSAQQFPDLHSELNLSSLELGDSALYFCASSVALQGAGTEAFFGQGTRLTVV.

The J gene is TRBJ2-2, the V gene TRBV7-8; D call uncertain. The V gene's germline CDR1 is SGHVS and CDR2 FQNEAQ. V was clipped by 2 bases and J by 5 bases, with 3 bases between them. The CDR3 extends over 12 amino acids. In DNA form, the CDR3 reads TGTGCCAGCAGCTTACCAACCGGGGAGCTGTTTTTT. This codes for CASSLPTGELFF.

The V and J genes are TRBV1 and TRBJ2-3; TRBD2 is taken as the D call from the table, unchecked against the DNA. TRBV1 is assigned pseudogene status. CDR3 length equals 14 residues. The CDR3 nucleotides are TGCACCAGCAGCCAGGAGAAAGCGGACCTTGCGCAGTATTTT. It encodes CTSSQEKADLAQYF.

V usage is TRBV13 and J usage is TRBJ1-4, with 9 bases matching TRBD1. The CDR3 covers 15 residues. From germline, CDR1 is PRHDT and CDR2 FYEKMQ (reference sequence). Trimming took 5 bases from V and 5 from J; bases not matched to a gene: 6. CDR3 coding DNA: TGTGCCAGCAGCAGACGACAGGGGGTAAATGAAAAACTGTTTTTT. Encoded protein: CASSRRQGVNEKLFF.

The chain couples TRBV12-5 to TRBJ2-7; TRBD1 matches 10 bases. Germline V CDR1 and CDR2: LGHNT, FRNRAP. The CDR3 spans 17 residues. Trimming took 1 base from V and 2 from J; bases not matched to a gene: 8. CDR3 in DNA: TGTGCTAGTGGTTTGGCTCCGGGGACAGGGGTCACCTACGAGCAGTACTTC. Translating it yields CASGLAPGTGVTYEQYF.

This clone was observed once. The V and J genes are TRBV4-1 and TRBJ2-7, with TRBD2 matching over 11 bases. Germline V gives CDR1 MGHRA, CDR2 YSYEKL. There are 15 residues in the CDR3. V lost 4 bases, J lost 2 bases, and 4 bases stayed unmatched. This CDR3 is CASSRGTSGTYEQYF. CDR3 nucleotide sequence: TGCGCCAGCAGCCGGGGGACTAGCGGTACCTACGAGCAGTACTTC.

This chain uses TRBV5-1 with TRBJ1-4; tentative D call: TRBD1 (5 bases). Germline assignment: CDR1 SGHRS and CDR2 YFSETQ. Trimming cost V 7 bases and J 3 bases, with 19 bases left between them. This CDR3 has 16 amino acids. CDR3 sequence reads: CASASGGSVANEKLFF. The CDR3, as DNA: TGCGCCAGCGCCAGCGGGGGGAGCGTGGCTAATGAAAAACTGTTTTTT.

The chain employs TRBV4-1 and TRBJ2-3, with 7 bases that match TRBD2. J lost 0 bases, V lost 3 bases, and 6 bases had no gene match. The CDR3 is 16 amino acids. The germline CDR1 and CDR2 sequences are MGHRA and YSYEKL. This CDR3 reads CASSQVGSGSTDTQYF. The CDR3 DNA follows: TGCGCCAGCAGCCAGGTTGGTAGCGGGAGCACAGATACGCAGTATTTT.